A selection of T cell receptor beta chains follows, all from one sample in a study of T cells in Graves' hyperthyroidism and ophthalmopathy. Via MiXCR, TCRdb re-called the multiplex PCR reads, giving one row per CDR3 protein. The data hold 650,000 to 750,000 distinct CDR3 sequences, with 13% to 15% observed a single time. Specimen: blood. The receptors come from a woman between 18 and 29 years old with Graves' hyperthyroidism. Each CDR3 is given with its conserved first and last residue. A D gene is named only where the DNA matches it firmly. A row's size may be missing; if present it is once, few, many or a size class.

cdr3_aa,cdr3_nt,clone_size,v_call,j_call,d_call
CASSYSNYGYNEQFF,TGTGCCAGCAGTTACTCGAACTACGGATACAATGAGCAGTTCTTC,NA,TRBV6-2/TRBV6-3,TRBJ2-1,NA
CASSRASGSHEQYF,TGTGCCAGCTCACGGGCTAGCGGGAGCCACGAGCAGTACTTC,few,TRBV18,TRBJ2-7,TRBD2
CASSEGETPYF,TGTGCCAGCAGTGAAGGAGAGACCCCGTACTTC,NA,TRBV2,TRBJ2-5,NA
CASRNGLSPTEQFF,TGTGCCAGCAGGAACGGTCTCTCCCCAACCGAGCAGTTCTTC,many,TRBV12-3/TRBV12-4,TRBJ2-1,NA
CSAGAAGAGVQNIQYF,TGCAGCGCTGGGGCTGCGGGGGCAGGGGTGCAAAACATTCAGTACTTC,many,TRBV29-1,TRBJ2-4,NA
CASSSAGPINEQFF,TGTGCCAGCAGCTCGGCCGGGCCGATCAATGAGCAGTTCTTC,many,TRBV7-3,TRBJ2-1,NA
CASSPQVRGTSGNTIYF,TGCGCCAGCAGCCCCCAGGTTCGGGGAACCTCTGGAAACACCATATATTTT,NA,TRBV5-1,TRBJ1-3,NA
CATSERRTREVYGYTF,TGTGCCACCAGTGAGCGTCGGACACGCGAGGTCTATGGCTACACCTTC,many,TRBV24-1,TRBJ1-2,NA
CASSYGEVSNQPQHF,TGTGCCAGCAGTTACGGGGAGGTTAGCAATCAGCCCCAGCATTTT,many,TRBV6-2/TRBV6-3,TRBJ1-5,NA
CASSFTLDLAGDANEQFF,TGTGCCAGCAGCTTCACCCTGGACCTAGCGGGAGACGCCAATGAGCAGTTCTTC,few,TRBV7-2,TRBJ2-1,TRBD2
CAISEPSLREGSDTQYF,TGTGCCATCAGTGAGCCTTCACTGCGGGAGGGTTCGGATACGCAGTATTTT,many,TRBV10-3,TRBJ2-3,TRBD2
CASSPLVGYEQYF,TGCGCCAGCAGTCCTCTGGTGGGCTACGAGCAGTACTTC,few,TRBV5-1,TRBJ2-7,NA
CASSVESYQETQYF,TGTGCCAGCAGCGTAGAGTCCTACCAAGAGACCCAGTACTTC,NA,TRBV9,TRBJ2-5,NA
CASSLADYISDTQYF,TGTGCCAGTAGCCTAGCGGATTACATCTCGGATACGCAGTATTTT,NA,TRBV19,TRBJ2-3,TRBD2
CASSLYGARGQPQHF,TGTGCCAGCAGTTTATACGGGGCGCGGGGTCAGCCCCAGCATTTT,few,TRBV27,TRBJ1-5,NA
CASSLVDLAPEAFF,TGTGCCAGCTCACTTGTGGACTTAGCCCCTGAAGCTTTCTTT,NA,TRBV18,TRBJ1-1,NA
CASSSVSSGRYNEQFF,TGTGCCAGCAGCTCTGTGTCTAGCGGGAGATACAATGAGCAGTTCTTC,many,TRBV7-3,TRBJ2-1,TRBD2
CSAIPQGARGYTF,TGCAGTGCTATCCCACAGGGGGCTAGAGGCTACACCTTC,many,TRBV20-1,TRBJ1-2,TRBD1
CASSEALEGYYNEKLFF,TGTGCCAGCAGTGAAGCGCTTGAGGGCTATTATAATGAAAAACTGTTTTTT,NA,TRBV2,TRBJ1-4,NA
CASSDSSGSAGELFF,TGTGCCAGCAGTGACTCTAGCGGGAGTGCCGGGGAGCTGTTTTTT,many,TRBV6-4,TRBJ2-2,TRBD2
CAWSPAKTSGNTIYF,TGTGCCTGGAGCCCCGCCAAGACCTCTGGAAACACCATATATTTT,NA,TRBV30,TRBJ1-3,NA
CASSLIGTPYNEQFF,TGTGCCAGCAGCTTAATCGGGACCCCCTACAATGAGCAGTTCTTC,few,TRBV7-3,TRBJ2-1,NA
CASSFGVYGANVLTF,TGTGCCAGCAGTTTTGGGGTATACGGGGCCAACGTCCTGACTTTC,NA,TRBV28,TRBJ2-6,NA
CSARRQSNTEAFF,TGCAGTGCTAGGAGGCAGTCGAACACTGAAGCTTTCTTT,many,TRBV20-1,TRBJ1-1,NA
CASSLGTGKTGADTQYF,TGTGCCAGCAGCTTAGGGACCGGGAAGACAGGGGCAGATACGCAGTATTTT,few,TRBV7-9,TRBJ2-3,TRBD1
CSAPTAGQGGKLFF,TGCAGTGCCCCAACCGCGGGACAGGGGGGAAAACTGTTTTTT,few,TRBV20-1,TRBJ1-4,TRBD1
CSARYGRIRGEQYF,TGCAGTGCTAGATACGGCAGGATCCGGGGCGAGCAGTACTTC,many,TRBV20-1,TRBJ2-7,NA
CASSIGSDLLGTEAFF,TGTGCCAGCAGCATCGGGTCAGACTTACTAGGCACTGAAGCTTTCTTT,many,TRBV5-5,TRBJ1-1,NA
CASSYGGGRGETQYF,TGTGCCAGCAGCTACGGCGGCGGGAGGGGAGAGACCCAGTACTTC,many,TRBV12-3/TRBV12-4,TRBJ2-5,TRBD2
CASSPDRGGHTEAFF,TGTGCCAGCAGCCCTGACAGGGGAGGCCACACTGAAGCTTTCTTT,few,TRBV7-9,TRBJ1-1,TRBD1
CASSDQRQDGYTF,TGTGCCAGCAGCGACCAAAGACAGGATGGCTACACCTTC,many,TRBV7-9,TRBJ1-2,NA
CASSPIRGLPYEQYF,TGTGCCAGTAGTCCGATCCGGGGGCTTCCCTACGAGCAGTACTTC,NA,TRBV19,TRBJ2-7,NA
CASSVIGGRTDTQYF,TGTGCCAGCAGCGTAATTGGGGGGCGCACAGATACGCAGTATTTT,few,TRBV9,TRBJ2-3,NA
CASSLADRDTEAFF,TGTGCCAGCAGCTTAGCCGACAGGGACACTGAAGCTTTCTTT,many,TRBV7-2,TRBJ1-1,TRBD1
CSASGQGTDTQYF,TGCAGCGCGTCGGGACAGGGAACAGATACGCAGTATTTT,many,TRBV29-1,TRBJ2-3,TRBD1
CSARVLRGRHEQYF,TGCAGTGCTAGGGTGCTCAGGGGGAGGCACGAGCAGTACTTC,few,TRBV20-1,TRBJ2-7,NA
CASSPSWLAGAINEQFF,TGTGCCAGCAGCCCAAGTTGGCTAGCGGGAGCAATCAATGAGCAGTTCTTC,few,TRBV9,TRBJ2-1,TRBD2
CASSQDIGGSYEQYF,TGCGCCAGCAGCCAAGATATCGGGGGATCCTACGAGCAGTACTTC,many,TRBV4-3,TRBJ2-7,NA
CASSQGSGGLAVRSYNEQFF,TGTGCCAGCAGCCAAGGGTCCGGCGGACTAGCGGTTAGGTCCTACAATGAGCAGTTCTTC,few,TRBV3-1,TRBJ2-1,TRBD2
CASTAGVLGNTIYF,TGTGCCAGCACAGCAGGGGTGTTGGGAAACACCATATATTTT,NA,TRBV7-2,TRBJ1-3,NA
CASSRLSGRGEQFF,TGTGCCAGCAGCCGCCTTAGCGGGAGAGGTGAGCAGTTCTTC,many,TRBV11-3,TRBJ2-1,TRBD2
CSARRNSQGYEQYF,TGCAGTGCTAGGCGCAATAGTCAGGGTTACGAGCAGTACTTC,few,TRBV20-1,TRBJ2-7,NA
CSARGNSGSKNEQFF,TGCAGTGCTAGAGGGAATAGCGGGAGTAAGAATGAGCAGTTCTTC,many,TRBV20-1,TRBJ2-1,TRBD2
CASTGQGLTYTF,TGTGCCAGCACGGGACAGGGGTTGACCTACACCTTC,few,TRBV27,TRBJ1-2,TRBD1
CASSAGTGGYNEQFF,TGTGCCAGCAGCGCCGGGACAGGGGGCTACAATGAGCAGTTCTTC,many,TRBV7-3,TRBJ2-1,TRBD1
CASSLTDGAQKTQYF,TGTGCCAGCAGCTTAACCGACGGGGCCCAAAAGACCCAGTACTTC,many,TRBV7-3,TRBJ2-5,NA
CSARKGANTEAFF,TGCAGTGCTAGGAAGGGGGCGAACACTGAAGCTTTCTTT,many,TRBV20-1,TRBJ1-1,TRBD1
CASSYSTGDYEQYF,TGTGCCAGCAGCTATTCGACAGGAGACTACGAGCAGTACTTC,many,TRBV7-2,TRBJ2-7,NA
CASRIPGQGPYEQYF,TGTGCCAGCAGGATTCCGGGACAGGGACCCTACGAGCAGTACTTC,once,TRBV28,TRBJ2-7,TRBD1